One sample yielded the 10 T cell receptor beta chains listed below, sequenced in a study of blood T cells in healthy people across ages. With a J-beta primer mix and a sample-barcoded 5' primer, a second PCR ran about 7 to 12 cycles. TCRdb reanalysed the 5' RACE reads using MiXCR and keeps one entry per CDR3 protein. Counted here are fewer than 700,000 distinct CDR3 sequences, 40% to 45% occurring once; the ten biggest clones make up 30%. Sequenced input: blood. Every receptor here comes from a man at least 80 years old in good health.

This clonotype has only a few counts. CDR3: CASSRTGRNQPQHF. CDR3 nucleotide sequence: TGTGCCAGCAGTCGCACGGGGCGCAATCAGCCCCAGCATTTT. The chain links TRBV28 to TRBJ1-5; perhaps TRBD1 as D (5 bases). The ends were cut back, 5 bases at V and 2 bases at J, with 10 bases in the middle. This CDR3 is 14 amino acids long. Germline assignment: CDR1 MDHEN and CDR2 SYDVKM.

This clonotype appeared a few times. This chain links TRBV7-6 with TRBJ2-5, with 8 positions matching TRBD2. The CDR3 loop spans 13 amino acids. Trimming at V came to 5 bases and at J to 7 bases, leaving 6 bases not matched to a gene. CDR1 SGHVS and CDR2 FNYEAQ come from the germline V gene. CDR3 amino acids: CASSVVAGGTQYF. The CDR3 DNA sequence: TGTGCCAGCAGCGTAGTTGCGGGGGGGACCCAGTACTTC.

This clonotype has only a few counts. This chain uses TRBV28 with TRBJ2-7; a possible D gene is TRBD2 (5 bases). Trimming stripped 3 bases from V and 2 bases from J, with 14 bases between. Per the germline V gene, CDR1 is MDHEN and CDR2 is SYDVKM. The CDR3 is 15 residues long. The CDR3 sequence is CASSFAQRTAYEQYF. DNA for the CDR3: TGTGCCAGCAGTTTTGCCCAGCGGACCGCCTACGAGCAGTACTTC. The full variable domain, with the rest looked up from reference TRBV28 and TRBJ2-7, is DVKVTQSSRYLVKRTGEKVFLECVQDMDHENMFWYRQDPGLGLRLIYFSYDVKMKEKGDIPEGYSVSREKKERFSLILESASTNQTSMYLCASSFAQRTAYEQYFGPGTRLTVT.

This clonotype was seen only a few times. The rearrangement links TRBV28 to TRBJ2-1; 7 nucleotides match TRBD1. CDR3 length equals 13 residues. J gave up 5 bases and V 8 bases, and 6 bases lay outside the gene matches. Germline V gene sequence: CDR1 MDHEN, CDR2 SYDVKM. The CDR3 DNA sequence: TGTGCCAGCCTTAGGGGGCTCGACAATGAGCAGTTCTTC. This gives the protein CASLRGLDNEQFF.

The chain joins TRBV24-1 to TRBJ2-1; tentative D call: TRBD2 (5 bases). Germline-derived CDR1 and CDR2 are KGHDR and SFDVKD. This CDR3 spans 16 amino acids. Trimming pared 5 bases from V and 6 bases from J, leaving 19 bases between. The DNA for the CDR3 is TGTGCCACCAGTGCCGTAGAGGGAGTTCTATCCAATGAGCAGTTCTTC. As protein: CATSAVEGVLSNEQFF.

V is TRBV3-1 and J is TRBJ2-7; 10 bases are shared with TRBD2. Germline loops: CDR1 LGHDT, CDR2 YNNKEL (reference sequence). The V and J ends lost 7 bases and 8 bases, in that order; junction bases with no gene match: 17. This CDR3 comprises 16 residues. CDR3 DNA: TGTGCCAGCAACCAGAGGGCTAGCGGGAGCTTGGAGAAGCAGTACTTC. Its protein is CASNQRASGSLEKQYF.

As regards this clonotype: In this CDR3 the conserved last residue, phenylalanine or tryptophan, is missing, so a read error is likely. The chain links TRBV27 to TRBJ2-7; TRBD1 aligns across 10 bases. The CDR3 consists of 15 residues. The ends lost 5 bases at V and 2 bases at J; junction bases unmatched: 6. Germline V gene lookup returns CDR1 MNHEY and CDR2 SMNVEV (reference sequence). CDR3 region: CASSEDRGGTYEQYS. Written as DNA, the CDR3 is TGTGCCAGCAGTGAGGACAGGGGGGGCACCTACGAGCAGTACTCC.

V and J are TRBV4-2 and TRBJ1-5, with D possibly being TRBD1 (5 bases). From germline, CDR1 is LGHNA and CDR2 YNFKEQ. The CDR3 spans 13 residues. With 3 bases removed from V and 8 bases from J, the gap between germline ends came to 11 bases. CDR3 sequence reads: CASSQTGGEPQHF. CDR3 sequence (DNA): TGTGCCAGCAGCCAGACCGGGGGGGAGCCCCAGCATTTT.

The V call is TRBV20-1, the J call TRBJ2-3, with D hard to call. This CDR3 is built from 15 residues. The V gene's germline CDR1 is DFQATT and CDR2 SNEGSKA (reference sequence). V lost 6 bases, J lost 2 bases, and 18 bases lay in between. The CDR3 DNA reads TGCAGTGCCGCCCCGGTCAGCCCTTTCACAGATACGCAGTATTTT. The encoded protein is CSAAPVSPFTDTQYF.

The chain combines TRBV25-1 with TRBJ2-5; 8 bases fit TRBD2. The better agreement between TRBJ2-4 and the DNA end casts doubt on the J call. The CDR3 covers 14 residues. Germline V gene data show CDR1 as MGHDK and CDR2 as SYGVNS. CDR3 region: CASSEGLARDIQYF. Written as DNA, the CDR3 is TGTGCCAGCAGTGAAGGACTAGCTCGGGACATTCAGTACTTC.